The source of this T cell receptor beta chain is a study of cytomegalovirus exposure and HLA in healthy donors (TCRdb year 2017). General notes on the study: An earlier analysis of roughly 570 of the donors reported 250 to 350 Gb of sequence data and some 110 million unique TCR beta sequences obtained from some 170 million T cells. The aim of the study was to test whether cataloging public T cell receptors could identify signatures of past pathogen exposure. HLA typing covered class I and class II loci at four-digit resolution. Roughly 300 gigabases of sequencing data and approximately 85 million unique TCR sequences were included in an early release covering under 650 HLA-typed donors. A later genetic analysis used genome-wide SNP genotypes for about 65% of the 666 donors, treating that subset as a discovery cohort. High-throughput TCR immunosequencing, statistical association of individual TCRs with disease status, and machine learning were combined to predict cytomegalovirus infection status. Roughly 5 DR-DQ haplotypes were treated as single units for association and clustering because of strong linkage in the cohort. Every discovery cohort repertoire had been produced on one sequencing platform. A separate validation cohort of 100 to 150 different subjects was used in addition to the approximately 640-subject first cohort. Donor age, sex, ethnicity and CMV serostatus were collected together with the repertoire data. An earlier analysis of 500 to 750 of the donors applied high-throughput TCR beta sequencing to assess whether each TCR beta V gene segment acted as functional or pseudogenic. Among about 410 genotyped donors of the cohort, an average of roughly 230,000 unique TCR beta nucleotide sequences was sequenced per donor, of which 15% to 20% were non-productive. Of the 300 to 450 genotyped donors, about 80% fell in the genetic ancestry cluster associated with self-reported Caucasian donors. Rather than using new phenotypic data, the later analysis identified candidate immune exposures from TCR beta sequences and from how often those sequences occurred across donors. Typing coverage varied by locus: roughly 629-640 donors for A, B, C, DRB1 and DQB1; roughly 500 for DQA1; approximately 570 for DPA1; around 450 for DPB1. To study patterns of TCR occurrence, a later analysis re-analyzed previously published TCR beta repertoires from several hundred donors and added high-resolution HLA genotyping. Using immunosequencing, the study profiled T cell repertoires from around 680 subjects and related those repertoires to cytomegalovirus serostatus. Points the paper makes about the study in general: Cytomegalovirus status was reported to be diagnosed by the classifier with high specificity and sensitivity in both the original and validation cohorts. In a later analysis, the rate of TCR association differed among HLA loci, with DRB1 alleles having the most associated TCRs and HLA-C alleles having the fewest. In the study, 164 TCR beta chains were listed as associated with cytomegalovirus. While some public TCRs were present in many individuals, most TCR sequences turned up only very rarely across donors. Compared with the roughly 720-donor mean, donors in an Asian-associated ancestry cluster had fewer N-insertions in productive TCRs, according to a later genetic analysis. In a later analysis, HLA-associated TCR beta chains showed more clonal expansion and lower generation probabilities than non-associated chains that were equally common. Presence/absence analyses assumed roughly uniform sequencing depth across donors, an assumption that may not hold. Broadly in line with IMGT annotations, most TCR beta V segments showed up in productive rearrangements about 87% or about 30% of the time in an earlier analysis of approximately 600 of the donors. Because counts were too low, approximately 15 rarely observed V segments, including chromosome 9 orphons, were excluded from the earlier analysis of a few hundred of the donors. A further reported finding was that TCR beta sequences accurately predicted the HLA-A and HLA-B alleles for most subjects in the first cohort. Because some donors lacked HLA typing at each locus, the association tests relied only on the typed subset. Specific HLA alleles were associated with 15,000 to 20,000 TCR beta sequences at a false discovery rate of 0.05 in a later analysis. Correlated functional status among segregating V segments might reflect linkage disequilibrium, but an unknown experimental factor could not be ruled out. In vitro tests confirmed that a few of the cytomegalovirus-associated TCR beta chains recognize cytomegalovirus antigens. Strong co-occurrence of HLA alleles, especially DR and DQ, made assigning TCR associations to individual alleles difficult. The sequencing pipeline was judged likely to have produced a cluster of highly shared sequence variants as a technical artifact. The 87-base-pair reads could not distinguish some IMGT-functional V segments, including TRBV6-2 and TRBV6-3, so those segments were excluded. CMV serostatus was the only immune exposure information available for the cohort. V-gene and J-gene trimming of TCR beta chains was associated with a missense DCLRE1C variant in a later genetic analysis, and the association was replicated in an independent cohort. It was suggested by the authors that the approach could potentially be generalized to other disease states and immunological phenotypes. A later analysis found that most CMV-associated TCR beta chains appeared HLA-restricted, with HLA associations seemingly driven largely by CMV exposure. Several of the top co-occurrence clusters appeared to be linked to parvovirus B19, influenza, CMV and Epstein-Barr virus, according to a later analysis. In this cohort, only TCR beta chains were sequenced, and detectable features were limited by the absence of alpha or paired-chain data.

The germline V gene gives CDR1 as SGHTA and CDR2 as FQGNSA. At the junction V is shortened by 4 bases and J by 2 bases, with 9 bases in between. Reading from cysteine to phenylalanine, the CDR3 counts 13 amino acids. The only DNA kept is the CDR3, 39 bases in frame from the first base. Regarding this clone: What antigen it recognizes has not been identified. No base quality values were provided; no much bigger clone lies one nucleotide off.

Library preparation employed the immunoSEQ multiplex PCR assay. For the multiplex PCR, a mixture combining 60 forward primers for TCR Vbeta segments and 13 reverse primers for TCR Jbeta segments was used. The CDR3 region of rearranged TCR beta genes was amplified from genomic DNA by a multiplex PCR assay. Amplified TCR beta libraries were sequenced as 87-base-pair reads on the Illumina HiSeq System. The authors processed their data as follows. In a later analysis, 70 million to 95 million unique TCR beta chains were counted across the 500 to 850 repertoires, and around 10 million of these chains were shared by at least two donors. A nearest-neighbor algorithm error-corrected the raw reads and collapsed the reads into unique sequences, merging closely related sequences to remove PCR and sequencing errors. To assign V, D and J gene segments, CDR3 sequences were aligned to IMGT reference sequences. For a sequence to be retained, a match of at least six nucleotides was required to both a V gene segment and a J gene segment. A rearrangement counted as productive if the CDR3 had no stop codons and remained in frame with V and J, and every other rearrangement counted as non-productive. CDR3 was defined according to IMGT convention as the region running from the second conserved V-encoded cysteine to the conserved J-encoded phenylalanine. Sequences without an unambiguous match to a single V gene segment were excluded from the earlier analysis of several hundred of the donors. An earlier analysis of some 610 of the donors called V segments functional above 56.7% productive rearrangements and segregating when the between-donor standard deviation exceeded 5%. A statistical classification framework was developed to diagnose cytomegalovirus status using the catalog of TCR beta chain sequences. V and J gene assignment, in a later analysis, came from comparing TCR nucleotide sequences with IMGT/GENE-DB human TR gene sequences. A later analysis assigned CDR3 sequences and most-parsimonious VDJ recombination scenarios with the TCRdist pipeline. In a later analysis, each TCR beta chain was defined by its CDR3 amino acid sequence together with its V-gene family, and reads without a unique V-gene family were excluded. As a way to deal with suspected cross-contamination and a sequencing artifact, a later analysis dropped nearly 600 nucleotide sequences that were highly shared and had low generation probability. A later analysis calculated a clonal expansion index for each public chain from normalized within-repertoire ranks of inferred template counts. Generation probabilities in a later analysis came from a VDJ recombination model fitted to out-of-frame rearrangements, and those results were checked against IGoR. In a later analysis, TCR-TCR, TCR-HLA and TCR-CMV co-occurrence was scored with hypergeometric tests, and a repertoire-size bias correction was applied to TCR pairs. False discovery rates were estimated in a later analysis by permuting HLA or CMV assignments 20 times. A later analysis grouped co-occurring TCRs with DBSCAN, adding TCRdist sequence similarity when clustering within HLA-allele-positive subsets. Repertoires with fewer than 30,000 or more than 120,000 public chains were left out of co-occurrence clustering, as were about five repertoires with anomalous nucleotide sharing. TCRdb mirrors the immuneACCESS table, restricted to in-frame sequences. Some clones are absent from its copies; in checked studies, under half trace to an unresolved V gene, and the reason for the others is unknown. V and J calls and clone size follow that table, whereas D and trimming were derived from the DNA. Recorded for this sample are 130,000 to 150,000 clones; about three quarters of them occurred a single time. Together, the top ten hold roughly 1.2% of the sample.

In total, about 650 healthy bone marrow donors made up the cohort. At the time of sampling, all cohort members were nominally healthy, though unrecorded immune exposures were likely present. The donor was CMV seropositive and belonged to the group of 250 to 300 seropositive cohort members. A peripheral blood sample was collected from each donor, and TCR beta sequencing was performed on peripheral blood mononuclear cells. Genomic DNA extraction from the blood cell samples was performed with the Qiagen DNeasy Blood Extraction Kit. The TCR was taken from a male donor in good health and CMV-seropositive. This chain is built from TRBV7-2 and TRBJ2-7; tentative D gene TRBD1, with 5 bases matching. Sequenced material: PBMCs. The CDR3 reads CASSSGFAYEQYF. The DNA reads TGTGCCAGCAGCTCAGGGTTCGCCTACGAGCAGTACTTC.